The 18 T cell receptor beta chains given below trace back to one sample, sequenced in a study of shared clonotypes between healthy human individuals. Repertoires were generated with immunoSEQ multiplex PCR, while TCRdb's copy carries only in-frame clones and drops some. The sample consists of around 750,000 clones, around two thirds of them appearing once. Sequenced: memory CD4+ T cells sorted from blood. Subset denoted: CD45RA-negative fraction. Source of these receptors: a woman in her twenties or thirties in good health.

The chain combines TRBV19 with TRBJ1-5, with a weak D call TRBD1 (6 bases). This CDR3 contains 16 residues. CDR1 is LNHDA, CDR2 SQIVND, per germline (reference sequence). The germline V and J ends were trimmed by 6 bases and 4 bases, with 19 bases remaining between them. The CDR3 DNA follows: TGTGCCAGTAGCAGGCGGGGGATCCAGGGGAATCAGCCCCAGCATTTT. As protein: CASSRRGIQGNQPQHF.

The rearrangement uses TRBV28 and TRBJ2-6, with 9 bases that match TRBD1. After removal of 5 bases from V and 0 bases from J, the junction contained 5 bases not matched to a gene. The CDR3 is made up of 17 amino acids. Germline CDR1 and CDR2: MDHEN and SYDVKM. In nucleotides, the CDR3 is TGTGCCAGCAGTCCGGGACAGGGCGGCTCTGGGGCCAACGTCCTGACTTTC. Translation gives CASSPGQGGSGANVLTF.

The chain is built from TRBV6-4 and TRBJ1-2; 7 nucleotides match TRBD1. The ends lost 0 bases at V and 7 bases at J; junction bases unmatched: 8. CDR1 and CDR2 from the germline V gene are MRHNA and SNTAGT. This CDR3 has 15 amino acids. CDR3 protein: CASSDSDRDLGGYTF. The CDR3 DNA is TGTGCCAGCAGTGACTCCGACAGGGACTTGGGTGGCTACACCTTC.

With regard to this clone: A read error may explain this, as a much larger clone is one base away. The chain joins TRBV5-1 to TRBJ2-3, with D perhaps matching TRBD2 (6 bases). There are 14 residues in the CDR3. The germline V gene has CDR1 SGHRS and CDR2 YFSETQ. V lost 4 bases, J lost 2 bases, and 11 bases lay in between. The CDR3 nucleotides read TGCGCCAGCAGCCCCGGGACTTTCACAGATACGCAGTATTTT. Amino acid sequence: CASSPGTFTDTQYF.

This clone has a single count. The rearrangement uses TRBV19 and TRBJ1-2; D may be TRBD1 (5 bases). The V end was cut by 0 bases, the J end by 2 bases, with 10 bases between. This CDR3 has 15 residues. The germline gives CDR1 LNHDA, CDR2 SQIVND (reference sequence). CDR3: CASSIDPRGNYGYTF. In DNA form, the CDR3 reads TGTGCCAGTAGTATAGACCCCCGGGGCAACTATGGCTACACCTTC.

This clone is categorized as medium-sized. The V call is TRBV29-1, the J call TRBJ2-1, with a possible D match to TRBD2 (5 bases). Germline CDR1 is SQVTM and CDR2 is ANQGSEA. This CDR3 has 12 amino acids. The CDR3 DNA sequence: TGCACGATGAGTAGGACTGAAAATGAGCAGTTCTTC. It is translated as CTMSRTENEQFF.

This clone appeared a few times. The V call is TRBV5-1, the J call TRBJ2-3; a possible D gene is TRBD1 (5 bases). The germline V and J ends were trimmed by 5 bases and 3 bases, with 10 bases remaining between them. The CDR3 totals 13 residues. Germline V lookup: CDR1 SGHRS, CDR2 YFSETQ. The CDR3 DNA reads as TGCGCCAGCAGTTACCCAGGGACAGATACGCAGTATTTT. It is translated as CASSYPGTDTQYF.

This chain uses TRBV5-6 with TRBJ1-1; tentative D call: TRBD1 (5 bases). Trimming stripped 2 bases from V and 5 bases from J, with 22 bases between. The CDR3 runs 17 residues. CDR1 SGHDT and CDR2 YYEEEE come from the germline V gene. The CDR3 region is CASSFFTAIARGTEAFF. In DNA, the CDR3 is TGTGCCAGCAGCTTCTTCACAGCGATAGCGCGGGGGACTGAAGCTTTCTTT.

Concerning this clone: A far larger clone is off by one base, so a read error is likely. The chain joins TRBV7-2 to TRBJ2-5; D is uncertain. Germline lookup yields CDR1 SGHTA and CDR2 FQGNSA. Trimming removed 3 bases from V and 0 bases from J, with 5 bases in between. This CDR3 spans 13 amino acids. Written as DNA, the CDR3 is TGTGCCAGCAGCTTGGGTTACCAAGAGACCCAGTACTTC. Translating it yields CASSLGYQETQYF.

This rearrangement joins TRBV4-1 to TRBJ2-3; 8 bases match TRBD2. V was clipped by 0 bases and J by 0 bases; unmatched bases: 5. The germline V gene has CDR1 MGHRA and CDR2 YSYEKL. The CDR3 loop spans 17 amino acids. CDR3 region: CASSQDRERGSTDTQYF. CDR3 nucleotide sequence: TGCGCCAGCAGCCAAGATCGGGAGCGGGGGAGCACAGATACGCAGTATTTT.

The CDR3 loop reads CASSQRSQSGVPGANVLTF. In DNA form, the CDR3 reads TGCGCCAGCAGCCAACGTAGTCAATCGGGGGTCCCTGGGGCCAACGTCCTGACTTTC. The V gene is TRBV4-1, the J gene TRBJ2-6; maybe TRBD2 (6 bases). This CDR3 region has 19 residues. The V and J ends lost 2 bases and 2 bases respectively, with 19 bases between them. CDR1 and CDR2 (germline): MGHRA, YSYEKL.

The CDR3 protein is CASSRPSDYYNEQFF. The CDR3 nucleotides are TGTGCCAGCAGTAGACCTAGCGATTACTACAATGAGCAGTTCTTC. The rearrangement uses TRBV28 and TRBJ2-1; D perhaps matches TRBD2 (6 bases). The CDR3 has 15 residues. Trimming took off 5 bases at V and 3 bases at J, with 14 bases between the two ends. Germline loops: CDR1 MDHEN, CDR2 SYDVKM.

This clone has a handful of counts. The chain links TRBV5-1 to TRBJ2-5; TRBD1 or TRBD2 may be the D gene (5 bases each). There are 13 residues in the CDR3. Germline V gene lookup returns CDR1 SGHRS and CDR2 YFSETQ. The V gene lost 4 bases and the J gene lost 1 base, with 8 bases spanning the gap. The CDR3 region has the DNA TGCGCCAGCAGCACGGGACCCCAAGAGACCCAGTACTTC. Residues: CASSTGPQETQYF.

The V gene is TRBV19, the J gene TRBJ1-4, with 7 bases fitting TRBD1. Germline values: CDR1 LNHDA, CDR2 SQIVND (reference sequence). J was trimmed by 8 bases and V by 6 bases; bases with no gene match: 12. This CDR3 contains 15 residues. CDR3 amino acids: CASRPHDRAGEKLFF. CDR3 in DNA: TGTGCCAGTAGGCCACACGACAGGGCGGGGGAAAAACTGTTTTTT.

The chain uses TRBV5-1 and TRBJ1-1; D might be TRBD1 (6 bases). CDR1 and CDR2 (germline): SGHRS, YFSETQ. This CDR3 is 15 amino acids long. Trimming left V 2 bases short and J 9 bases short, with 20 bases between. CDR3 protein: CASSFRQAQEDKAFF. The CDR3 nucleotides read TGCGCCAGCAGCTTCCGACAGGCCCAGGAGGATAAAGCTTTCTTT.

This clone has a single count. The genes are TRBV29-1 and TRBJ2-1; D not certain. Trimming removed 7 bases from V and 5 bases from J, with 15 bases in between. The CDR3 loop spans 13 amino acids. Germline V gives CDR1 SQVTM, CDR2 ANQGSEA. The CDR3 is CSGGVLTDNEQFF. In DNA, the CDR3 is TGCAGCGGTGGGGTTCTGACGGACAATGAGCAGTTCTTC.

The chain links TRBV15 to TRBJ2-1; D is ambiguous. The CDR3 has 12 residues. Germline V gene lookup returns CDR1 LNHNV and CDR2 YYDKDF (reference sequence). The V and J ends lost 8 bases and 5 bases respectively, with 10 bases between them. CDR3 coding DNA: TGTGCCACCTCAGCCCTAAACAATGAGCAGTTCTTC. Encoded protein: CATSALNNEQFF.

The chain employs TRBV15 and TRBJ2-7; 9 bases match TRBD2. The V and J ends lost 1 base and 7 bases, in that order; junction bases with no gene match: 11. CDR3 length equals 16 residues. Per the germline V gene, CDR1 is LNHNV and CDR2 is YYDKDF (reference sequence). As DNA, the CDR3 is TGTGCCACCAGCAGAGGCCCGGCGGGAGGGCCAAGTGAGCAGTACTTC. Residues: CATSRGPAGGPSEQYF.